This T cell receptor beta chain was identified in a study of T cells in Graves' hyperthyroidism and ophthalmopathy (dated by TCRdb to between 2019 and 2020). Concerning the study at large: Peripheral blood was sampled at the time of initial diagnosis, prior to any treatment. Following sampling, methimazole starting at 30 mg daily was given to hyperthyroidism patients, and high-dose intravenous methylprednisolone was given to ophthalmopathy patients. The paper describes TCR Vbeta CDR3 sequencing of about 140 peripheral blood samples, made up of 43 ophthalmopathy patients, over 70 hyperthyroidism patients and roughly 17 progressor patients. A discovery cohort of about a hundred patients, approximately 44 with Graves' ophthalmopathy and approximately 55 with stable Graves' hyperthyroidism, was used to find distinguishing TCR V-J signatures. Whether ophthalmopathy could be predicted prospectively was tested in an independent validation cohort made up of about 18 hyperthyroidism patients plus 17 patients who later progressed to ophthalmopathy. The 95 to 100 discovery patients were randomly divided into training and test sets at a 7:3 ratio. The study also compared thyroid tissue and blood T-cell repertoires from several Graves' hyperthyroidism patients. Paper-wide results and their limitations: Most expanded thyroid clonotypes (frequency above 0.001) were also found in blood, which suggests that blood repertoires may mirror thyroid immune responses. In validation, the model predicted progression to ophthalmopathy with 60% to 71% sensitivity and roughly 75% specificity, a median of approximately 6.5 months before onset. A model built on a 13 V-J signature distinguished ophthalmopathy from stable hyperthyroidism, reaching around 90% sensitivity and about 81% specificity in cross-validation and 80%/75% in testing. Sample size was not statistically predetermined, and blinding of investigators to group allocation was not performed.

TCR beta CDR3 regions were amplified from RNA transcripts. The TCR CDR3 was subjected to a first round of RT-PCR using the HTBI primer set and the Qiagen OneStep RT-PCR kit. Libraries were constructed in a second round of multiplex PCR, after which size selection and purification were performed. Libraries were sequenced paired-end with 100 bp reads on an Illumina HiSeq2000. The authors' analysis ran thus. SOAPnuke was used to process the raw data, with reads discarded if the reads contained adapters or uncalled bases, had a mean Phred below 15, or lacked an exact constant-primer or identifier match. High-quality paired reads were merged using COPE v1.2.5, and each unique nucleotide sequence was defined as a clonotype. Clonotypes were aligned to IMGT TRBV, TRBD and TRBJ reference segments using MiTCR v1.1. Analysis was restricted to V-J combinations with a frequency above 0.0001, which covered about 99% of repertoires. A TCS score was defined as the ratio between F50 (clonal expansion) and ExV (chaos), using BLOSUM62-based TCRdist between CDR3 peptides within each V-J. Welch's t-statistics and random forest reduced around 510 V-J features to roughly 13, which were used in a naive Bayes classifier (R e1071). The Morisita-Horn index was used to measure how similar the thyroid and blood repertoires were. The raw public reads went through TCRdb reprocessing: fastp at Q25, MiXCR clone calling, in-frame beta chains kept. Records with the same CDR3 protein are collapsed into one entry carrying the most frequent genes and DNA. TCRdb, not the original authors, processed these V and J calls. For this sample the table gives 640,000 or so distinct CDR3 sequences, of which roughly 14% were detected only once. The ten largest account for 4.3% of the sample.

In its sample, this clonotype was seen many times. Its target antigen remains unknown. Nothing much larger sits one base from this clone, and base qualities are not available. V is cut by 3 bases and J by 0 bases, and the space between the germline ends is 9 bases. Per the germline V gene, ENHRY is the CDR1 and SYGVKD is the CDR2. From cysteine to phenylalanine, the CDR3 is 15 amino acids long. Just the 45-base CDR3 DNA is kept, in frame starting at base 1. In the ophthalmopathy patients, disease was moderately to severely active, with a Clinical Activity Score of 3 or more, a NOSPECS grade of 4 or more, and a duration of less than 3 months. Exclusion was applied to patients with uncontrolled infections, other autoimmune diseases, pregnancy or lactation. Clinical symptoms, serum thyroxine and TRAb, thyroid ultrasound, and orbital computed tomography formed the basis for the diagnoses. Ficoll-Paque density gradient centrifugation was used to isolate PBMCs from around 10 ml of fresh peripheral blood. Trizol reagent was used to extract total RNA, and RNA quality was then checked on an Agilent 2100 Bioanalyzer.

The rearranged segments are TRBV10-3 and TRBJ1-5, with TRBD1 tentatively as D gene (5 bases match). The clonotype originates from a woman in her thirties or forties with Graves' ophthalmopathy. The source material was blood. The CDR3 sequence is CAISDPDISNQPQHF. The DNA sequence reads TGTGCCATCAGTGACCCGGACATTAGCAATCAGCCCCAGCATTTT.